This T cell receptor (beta chain) was identified during a study of blood T cells in healthy people across ages (dated by TCRdb to about 2015). About the full investigation: In model experiments, template switching captured roughly one uniquely barcoded TCR beta cDNA molecule for every two T cells. The study measured age-related changes in TCR beta repertoire diversity using deep sequencing normalized with unique cDNA molecular identifiers. Two additional independent replicas of 1 million unique cDNA reads from the same blood draw were analyzed for two donors (one aged 18 to 30 and one aged 80 or older). The donors were divided into four age groups: young (average approximately 16 years), middle-aged (approximately 42), aged (about 61) and long-lived (82). To avoid experimental bias, donors of different ages were distributed randomly across sequencing lanes.

This clonotype was counted a few times. The specificity of this receptor is unknown. No much larger clone exists at a distance of one base, and base qualities are not known. The receptor library was made with 5' RACE. The instrument given in TCRdb is Illumina HiSeq 2500. The second PCR ran for about 6 to 11 cycles and used a J-beta primer mix along with a sample-barcoded 5' primer. A unique molecular identifier was introduced onto each TCR beta cDNA molecule by a template-switch 5' adaptor carrying 12 random nucleotides. Each sample yielded at least 3 million CDR3-containing paired-end reads. First-strand cDNA was synthesized from all RNA with the Mint cDNA synthesis kit, primed by a TRBC-specific oligonucleotide. Following uracil-DNA glycosylase treatment, all cDNA underwent a first 18-cycle PCR with the universal primers M1SS and BC2_uni_R. In the original analysis: Normalization of each sample was performed by random selection of 1 million high-quality reads, each carrying a distinct molecular identifier. Reads with shared molecular identifiers were discarded instead of being binned into consensus sequences. MiTCR, set to a Q25 quality threshold and the strictest error-elimination algorithm, was used for CDR3 identification, clonotype clustering and error correction. Lower-bound total TCR beta diversity was estimated with a nonparametric unseen species model using Euler transformation. The public sequencing data were trimmed at Q25 with fastp and processed into clonotypes with MiXCR by TCRdb, which kept only in-frame beta chains. Merged by CDR3 protein, the rows form single entries marked with the most common genes and DNA. The V and J calls, along with clone size, are taken from TCRdb and not from the paper's own processing. Recorded for this sample are some 790,000 distinct CDR3 sequences; more than 25% of them occurred a single time. The ten largest clonotypes hold 17% of the sample.

The CDR3 numbers 15 residues from cysteine through phenylalanine. Only CDR3 DNA remains: 45 bases, in frame from the first base. Per the germline V gene, MNHEY is the CDR1 and SVGEGT is the CDR2. The approximately 39 donors, aged 6 to 90 years, were systemically healthy Caucasian individuals from Russia. Each donor gave about 11 milliliters of peripheral blood, drawn into EDTA-treated Vacutainer tubes. Ficoll-Paque density-gradient centrifugation was used to isolate PBMCs, with at least 6.5 million per sample. Total RNA was extracted from PBMCs with Trizol reagent, with at least 5 micrograms obtained per sample. The percentages of naive CD45RAhigh/CD27high T cells were determined by flow cytometry on a PBMC aliquot from every donor. The paper as a whole reports these results and caveats: Total diversity estimates from one million sequenced T cells were considered lower bounds and underestimates. Because the CMV infection status of the donors was unknown, age-related changes in expanded clonotypes may potentially have been confounded. Observed TCR beta diversity per million T cells fell roughly linearly with age, and a significant reduction was already apparent by age roughly 41. Because profiling used bulk unsorted PBMCs, naive and antigen-experienced compartments could not be compared conclusively. Compared with the aged group, more naive CD4+ T cells, fewer expanded clones and increased TCR diversity were shown by the long-lived group, suggesting age selection. The percentage of naive T cells measured by flow cytometry correlated strongly with observed TCR beta diversity.

The material sequenced was blood. The chain employs TRBV6-2 or TRBV6-3 and TRBJ2-1, and possibly TRBD1, on 6 matching bases. TRBJ2-7 matches the DNA end more closely, so the J call is doubtful. This receptor was identified in a woman older than 75 in good health. In nucleotides, the sequence is TGTGCCAGCATGACTGTGGGGGCCTCCTACAATGAGCAGTACTTC. Translated, it reads CASMTVGASYNEQYF.